The entry that follows covers one TCR beta chain sequence. Its target is unknown. This entry belongs to a study of cytomegalovirus exposure and HLA in healthy donors. General study points: In vitro, a few CMV-associated chains proved specific for CMV antigens.

With 5 bases clipped from V and 9 bases from J, the junction kept 9 bases outside the gene matches. The CDR3 has 13 amino acids. Germline V gene sequence: CDR1 SQVTM, CDR2 ANQGSEA. Here immunoSEQ multiplex PCR was the method, and the copy in TCRdb shows in-frame clones only, minus some. The data contain about 120,000 clones, 89% of them singletons. This chain joins TRBV29-1 and TRBJ1-5; 8 bases fit TRBD1. The sequencing input was PBMCs. This TCR was recovered from a woman in her late teens or twenties in good health and CMV-seronegative. CDR3 bases: TGCAGCGTTCCTGGACAGGGAGGAGGGCCCCAGCATTTT. It specifies CSVPGQGGGPQHF.